This is a list of T cell receptor beta chains from one sample in a study of identical twins. TCRdb analysed the 5' RACE reads with MiXCR anew, one entry per CDR3 protein. Here the sample spans 500,000 or so distinct CDR3 sequences, approximately 22% being singletons. This sample was shared with a second study, whose subject was T cells expressing NK-cell markers.

Material for sequencing was CD4+ T cells sorted from blood. These receptors were taken from a woman aged 18-29 years in good health. The CDR3 runs from the conserved cysteine through the conserved F or W. The D gene is left open where the match is weak. Clone size is shown for a subset of rows, as once, few, many or a class of expanded clone.

d_call j_call v_call clone_size cdr3_aa cdr3_nt
TRBD1 TRBJ2-3 TRBV7-6 few CASSLSGQGPDTQYF TGTGCCAGCAGCTTAAGCGGACAGGGCCCGGATACGCAGTATTTT
- TRBJ2-1 TRBV12-3/TRBV12-4 - CASSLGRFSNEQFF TGTGCCAGCAGTTTAGGGCGGTTTAGCAATGAGCAGTTCTTC
- TRBJ2-3 TRBV11-2 few CASSRFTSSQYF TGTGCCAGCAGCCGGTTCACTAGCTCGCAGTATTTT
TRBD2 TRBJ2-3 TRBV7-3 few CASSPRTSGGSLQYF TGTGCCAGCAGCCCCCGGACTAGCGGGGGGTCTCTGCAGTATTTT
- TRBJ2-6 TRBV5-1 - CASSLGERSGANVLTF TGCGCCAGCAGCTTGGGCGAGAGATCTGGGGCCAACGTCCTGACTTTC
- TRBJ1-1 TRBV7-8 few CASSLAALNTEAFF TGTGCCAGCAGCTTAGCGGCACTTAACACTGAAGCTTTCTTT
- TRBJ1-1 TRBV12-3/TRBV12-4 few CASINREQNTEAFF TGTGCCAGCATTAACAGGGAGCAGAACACTGAAGCTTTCTTT
TRBD1 TRBJ1-6 TRBV12-3/TRBV12-4 - CASSRQGGSSPLHF TGTGCCAGCAGTAGACAGGGAGGGTCTTCACCCCTCCACTTT
- TRBJ2-5 TRBV9 - CASSVVGTTQETQYF TGTGCCAGCAGCGTAGTAGGGACCACACAAGAGACCCAGTACTTC
- TRBJ1-1 TRBV10-3 few CASTTGNTEAFF TGTGCCTCGACTACAGGGAACACTGAAGCTTTCTTT
TRBD1 TRBJ1-1 TRBV12-3/TRBV12-4 - CASSLIQGSNTEAFF TGTGCCAGCAGTTTAATACAGGGGAGTAACACTGAAGCTTTCTTT
- TRBJ1-1 TRBV6-5 - CASSYTRGNTEAFF TGTGCCAGCAGTTACACCAGGGGGAACACTGAAGCTTTCTTT
- TRBJ2-5 TRBV7-2 - CASSSGFRRGRRETQYF TGTGCCAGCAGCTCCGGGTTTCGACGGGGAAGGAGGGAGACCCAGTACTTC
TRBD2 TRBJ2-2 TRBV7-2 - CASSLPLGGVGELFF TGTGCCAGCAGCTTACCCCTGGGAGGGGTCGGGGAGCTGTTTTTT
- TRBJ2-1 TRBV10-3 few CAIKNSGERDEQFF TGTGCCATCAAAAATAGCGGCGAGAGGGATGAGCAGTTCTTC
- TRBJ2-3 TRBV6-2/TRBV6-3 few CASAPPPGRTDTQYF TGTGCCAGCGCTCCTCCCCCGGGACGGACAGATACGCAGTATTTT
- TRBJ2-1 TRBV7-2 - CASSLSLYSYNEQFF TGTGCCAGCAGCTTATCTCTCTACTCCTACAATGAGCAGTTCTTC
- TRBJ1-2 TRBV10-3 many CAISEGTGPDGYTF TGTGCCATCAGTGAGGGGACTGGGCCCGACGGCTACACCTTC
TRBD2 TRBJ2-1 TRBV2 - CASSTRLGAGAANEQFF TGTGCCAGCAGTACCCGTCTCGGAGCGGGGGCGGCCAATGAGCAGTTCTTC
- TRBJ2-5 TRBV20-1 - CSARQHQETQYF TGCAGTGCTAGACAGCATCAAGAGACCCAGTACTTC
TRBD1 TRBJ2-7 TRBV7-8 - CASSLRTGYHEQYF TGTGCCAGCAGCTTAAGGACAGGGTACCACGAGCAGTACTTC
TRBD2 TRBJ2-7 TRBV11-2 - CASSSQLAGTHEQYF TGTGCCAGCAGCTCACAACTAGCGGGGACCCACGAGCAGTACTTC
- TRBJ1-2 TRBV20-1 few CSALHRVNGYTF TGCAGTGCCTTGCACAGGGTCAATGGCTACACCTTC
- TRBJ2-7 TRBV5-1 - CASSLGVLSSYEQYF TGCGCCAGCAGCTTGGGGGTACTAAGCTCCTACGAGCAGTACTTC
TRBD2 TRBJ2-1 TRBV12-5 few CASGLVLSGGYNEQFF TGTGCTAGTGGTTTGGTCTTAAGCGGGGGCTACAATGAGCAGTTCTTC
- TRBJ2-5 TRBV29-1 many CSVGSSVLTETQYF TGCAGCGTTGGGTCTAGCGTGTTGACAGAGACCCAGTACTTC
- TRBJ2-7 TRBV5-1 - CASSLPGKGLYEQYF TGCGCCAGCAGCCTCCCGGGTAAAGGCCTCTACGAGCAGTACTTC
- TRBJ1-2 TRBV7-9 - CASSWMGEGGYTF TGTGCCAGCAGCTGGATGGGGGAAGGAGGCTACACCTTC
- TRBJ2-1 TRBV7-9 - CASSPRGLLIGDEQFF TGTGCCAGCAGCCCCAGAGGTCTCCTTATTGGCGATGAGCAGTTCTTC
TRBD2 TRBJ2-7 TRBV12-3/TRBV12-4 - CACSLGLAADGTYEQYF TGTGCCTGCAGTTTAGGACTAGCGGCGGACGGAACCTACGAGCAGTACTTC
- TRBJ2-5 TRBV7-9 few CASSLRAVETQYF TGTGCCAGCAGCTTGAGAGCGGTGGAGACCCAGTACTTC
- TRBJ2-7 TRBV6-5 - CASTGGFGEQYF TGTGCCAGCACCGGTGGGTTTGGCGAGCAGTACTTC
- TRBJ2-1 TRBV20-1 - CSARVAPYNEQFF TGCAGTGCTAGAGTCGCGCCGTACAATGAGCAGTTCTTC
- TRBJ2-1 TRBV7-9 - CASLPPRGTDNNEQFF TGTGCCAGCCTACCCCCCCGGGGGACAGATAACAATGAGCAGTTCTTC
TRBD1 TRBJ1-1 TRBV6-1 - CASRDLQGSNTEAFF TGTGCCAGCAGAGACCTACAGGGGTCCAACACTGAAGCTTTCTTT
- TRBJ1-1 TRBV18 few CASSPRQGAEPNTEAFF TGTGCCAGCTCACCACGCCAGGGCGCTGAACCAAACACTGAAGCTTTCTTT
TRBD2 TRBJ2-1 TRBV5-5 - CASSLGTSGAREQFF TGTGCCAGCAGTCTCGGGACTAGCGGAGCCAGGGAGCAGTTCTTC
TRBD1 TRBJ2-2 TRBV18 - CASSPPGTGTNTGELFF TGTGCCAGCTCACCACCCGGGACAGGGACGAACACCGGGGAGCTGTTTTTT
TRBD2 TRBJ2-3 TRBV25-1 - CASSGDGGGRLPQYF TGTGCCAGCAGTGGGGATGGCGGGGGGCGACTCCCGCAGTATTTT
- TRBJ2-7 TRBV5-5 many CASSLLREQYF TGTGCCAGCAGCTTGCTTCGGGAGCAGTACTTC
- TRBJ2-7 TRBV6-2/TRBV6-3 few CASSLRIEGDYEQYF TGTGCCAGCAGCCTACGAATCGAGGGGGACTACGAGCAGTACTTC
TRBD1 TRBJ2-6 TRBV12-3/TRBV12-4 - CASSGSRGRGGANVLTF TGTGCCAGCAGTGGAAGCAGGGGGCGGGGTGGGGCCAACGTCCTGACTTTC
TRBD2 TRBJ2-1 TRBV18 few CASSPRSGGRDNEQFF TGTGCCAGCTCACCCCGGAGTGGCGGGAGGGACAATGAGCAGTTCTTC
- TRBJ1-3 TRBV5-1 - CASSLYITRSSGNTIYF TGCGCCAGCAGCTTGTACATCACAAGAAGCTCTGGAAACACCATATATTTT
- TRBJ2-4 TRBV3-1 once CASSQGLNKNIQYF TGTGCCAGCAGCCAAGGCCTAAACAAAAACATTCAGTACTTC